This section outlines one T cell receptor (beta chain) sequence together with its context. Those enrolled in Seattle joined during active infection and were followed longitudinally afterward. V was clipped by 3 bases and J by 0 bases, with 15 bases between them. This CDR3 is 17 amino acids long. CDR1 is SNHLY and CDR2 is FYNNEI in the germline V gene. Authors' data handling: Quantification of nucleated cells was approximated via reference gene primer amplification. Some clones are missing from TCRdb's copy, which holds only in-frame ones; the method was immunoSEQ multiplex PCR. V, J and clone size reflect that table, while D and trimming were determined from the DNA. Of over 200,000 clones listed, 90% to 95% are singletons. The data belong to a study of blood T cell repertoires in COVID-19. Study as a whole: Samples of COVID-19 (acute and convalescent) were obtained from the United States, Italy and Spain. PBMCs, B-cell-depleted T cells, or T cells were the source of the cDNA or gDNA that made up the material.

The chain has TRBV2 and TRBJ2-1; D gene uncertain. Sample: peripheral blood. The sequence derives from a man between 60 and 75 years old with COVID-19, enrolled during active disease. CDR3 in amino acids: CASSESVADGSYNEQFF. CDR3 in DNA: TGTGCCAGCAGTGAGTCAGTAGCCGACGGCTCCTACAATGAGCAGTTCTTC.